The next 27 T cell receptor beta chains were all read from a single sample in a study of cytomegalovirus exposure and HLA in healthy donors (dated by TCRdb to the late 2010s). The library was produced with the immunoSEQ multiplex PCR assay. What TCRdb holds here is the immuneACCESS table cut down to in-frame rearrangements. Part of the clones is not present; checked against another copy, under half of the missing clones reflect an unresolved V gene, and the others are unexplained. Here the sample has approximately 70,000 clones; 94% occur a single time. The ten biggest clones cover roughly 1% of the sample. Sequencing input: PBMCs. The receptor source for this set is a young woman in good health and CMV-seronegative.

The chain employs TRBV6-5 and TRBJ2-7; weak D call: TRBD1 (6 bases). Germline CDR1 reads MNHEY; CDR2 reads SVGAGI. V lost 0 bases, J lost 2 bases, and 11 bases lay in between. The CDR3 is made up of 15 amino acids. The CDR3 is CASSYSTDSPYEQYF. DNA for the CDR3: TGTGCCAGCAGTTACTCGACGGACAGCCCCTACGAGCAGTACTTC.

This chain joins TRBV7-9 and TRBJ2-5, with 8 bases matching TRBD1. CDR1 and CDR2 from the germline V gene are SEHNR and FQNEAQ (reference sequence). V shed 5 bases and J 0 bases; nucleotides not matched to a gene: 2. This CDR3 comprises 14 residues. The CDR3 loop reads CASSRGQDQETQYF. The CDR3 region has the DNA TGTGCCAGCAGCCGGGGACAGGACCAAGAGACCCAGTACTTC.

This clone occurred once. The rearrangement links TRBV9 to TRBJ2-5, with 9 bases that match TRBD1. V was clipped by 0 bases and J by 5 bases; unmatched bases: 5. The CDR3 spans 15 residues. Germline V lookup: CDR1 SGDLS, CDR2 YYNGEE. Here the CDR3 reads CASSVGQGVGETQYF. DNA for the CDR3: TGTGCCAGCAGCGTAGGACAGGGGGTTGGGGAGACCCAGTACTTC.

The rearrangement links TRBV9 to TRBJ2-1; TRBD2 matches at 8 bases. CDR1 SGDLS and CDR2 YYNGEE come from the germline V gene. V trimming: 3 bases; J trimming: 0 bases; junction bases outside the gene matches: 5. The CDR3 covers 16 residues. This CDR3 reads CASSAPSGSSYNEQFF. CDR3 DNA: TGTGCCAGCAGCGCACCCAGCGGGAGCTCCTACAATGAGCAGTTCTTC.

Here the CDR3 DNA reads TGTGCCAGCAGCCAATCTAGGACAGAGCAGTTCTTC. The encoded protein is CASSQSRTEQFF. The chain recombines TRBV16 with TRBJ2-1, with a weak D call TRBD1 (5 bases). Germline CDR1 reads KGHSY; CDR2 reads FQNENV. The V gene lost 0 bases and the J gene lost 10 bases, with 7 bases spanning the gap. The CDR3 loop spans 12 amino acids. Based on the CDR3 plus reference TRBV16 and TRBJ2-1, the full variable domain is GEEVAQTPKHLVRGEGQKAKLYCAPIKGHSYVFWYQQVLKNEFKFLISFQNENVFDETGMPKERFSAKCLPNSPCSLEIQATKLEDSAVYFCASSQSRTEQFFGPGTRLTVL.

The chain has TRBV6-5 and TRBJ2-4; 9 bases match TRBD1. CDR1 and CDR2 (germline): MNHEY, SVGAGI. V dropped 6 bases and J dropped 6; count of bases not matched to a gene: 9. The CDR3 loop spans 15 amino acids. The CDR3 bases are TGTGCCAGCAGAGCCCCGGGACAGGGAATAAACATTCAGTACTTC. Protein sequence: CASRAPGQGINIQYF.

J is TRBJ2-2 and V is TRBV10-2; perhaps TRBD1 as D (5 bases). The germline V and J ends were trimmed by 3 bases and 4 bases, with 18 bases remaining between them. This CDR3 has 17 amino acids. CDR1 is WSHSY, CDR2 SAAADI, per germline. CDR3 residues: CASSESRAGLVTGELFF. CDR3 nucleotide sequence: TGCGCCAGCAGTGAATCCCGGGCAGGGCTTGTCACCGGGGAGCTGTTTTTT.

J is TRBJ2-5 and V is TRBV18, with 7 bases identical to TRBD1. The germline CDR1 and CDR2 sequences are KGHSH and LQKENI. Trimming cost V 2 bases and J 3 bases; bases outside gene matches: 15. The CDR3 loop spans 18 amino acids. CDR3 in amino acids: CASSPEGIQTGRKETQYF. The CDR3 nucleotides are TGTGCCAGCTCACCAGAAGGAATTCAGACAGGGAGAAAAGAGACCCAGTACTTC.

This rearrangement joins TRBV19 to TRBJ2-2, with D tentatively TRBD2 (5 bases). CDR1 and CDR2 (germline): LNHDA, SQIVND (reference sequence). The V end lost 2 bases, the J end lost 4 bases, and 11 bases lay between the germline ends. The length of the CDR3 is 15 residues. The DNA of the CDR3 is TGTGCCAGTAGTATAACCAGCGGCTTCACCGGGGAGCTGTTTTTT. It specifies CASSITSGFTGELFF.

The V and J genes are TRBV15 and TRBJ2-5, with 7 bases aligning to TRBD1. Germline V lookup: CDR1 LNHNV, CDR2 YYDKDF (reference sequence). V was pared by 4 bases and J by 2 bases, with 4 bases of the junction left unmatched. The CDR3 consists of 14 residues. The CDR3 region is CATSTSGGQETQYF. The CDR3 DNA reads TGTGCCACCAGCACTTCAGGGGGTCAAGAGACCCAGTACTTC.

The chain uses TRBV6-5 and TRBJ2-7; unclear D gene. The CDR3 spans 14 residues. Deletions cut 0 bases from V and 3 bases from J, with 9 bases between. Germline assignment: CDR1 MNHEY and CDR2 SVGAGI. The CDR3 reads CASSYSDEYYEQYF. The CDR3 DNA sequence: TGTGCCAGCAGTTACTCTGATGAGTACTACGAGCAGTACTTC.

This chain joins TRBV7-2 and TRBJ2-1, with D tentatively TRBD2 (7 bases). The CDR3 is made up of 14 amino acids. The V gene lost 5 bases and the J gene lost 1 base, with 9 bases spanning the gap. Looked up from germline, CDR1 is SGHTA and CDR2 is FQGNSA. CDR3 bases: TGTGCCAGCAGCGGGGGGGCATCCTACAATGAGCAGTTCTTC. This codes for CASSGGASYNEQFF.

This clone was picked up one time. The chain joins TRBV29-1 to TRBJ1-2, with no clear D. The germline gives CDR1 SQVTM, CDR2 ANQGSEA. This CDR3 is 14 amino acids long. Trimming stripped 5 bases from V and 2 bases from J, with 15 bases between. CDR3 DNA sequence: TGCAGCGTTCTCCACCCTGGAGGCAACTATGGCTACACCTTC. It encodes CSVLHPGGNYGYTF.

The V gene is TRBV19, the J gene TRBJ2-7; D is possibly TRBD2 (5 bases). The germline V gene encodes CDR1 LNHDA and CDR2 SQIVND (reference sequence). This CDR3 is built from 12 residues. Trimming pared 6 bases from V and 2 bases from J, leaving 8 bases between. Here the CDR3 reads CASRGSAYEQYF. The CDR3 nucleotides are TGTGCCAGTAGAGGGAGTGCCTACGAGCAGTACTTC.

The chain couples TRBV19 to TRBJ2-7, with 9 bases identical to TRBD1. Per the germline V gene, CDR1 is LNHDA and CDR2 is SQIVND (reference sequence). V was clipped by 5 bases and J by 2 bases; unmatched bases: 4. The CDR3 extends over 14 amino acids. CDR3 sequence (DNA): TGTGCCAGTAGTCTATGGGACAGGGCCTACGAGCAGTACTTC. This codes for CASSLWDRAYEQYF.

The CDR3 region is CASSSGAGTSGRETQYF. DNA of the CDR3: TGTGCCAGCAGTTCCGGCGCCGGGACTAGCGGGCGAGAGACCCAGTACTTC. The V and J genes are TRBV11-2 and TRBJ2-5; 12 bases are a match to TRBD2. Trimming at V came to 6 bases and at J to 4 bases, leaving 12 bases not matched to a gene. Germline V gene data show CDR1 as SGHAT and CDR2 as FQNNGV. This CDR3 spans 17 amino acids.

The chain links TRBV14 to TRBJ2-1; D is unclear. The CDR3 runs to 13 residues. The V gene's germline CDR1 is SGHDN and CDR2 FVKESK. Deletions cut 1 base from V and 9 bases from J, with 10 bases between. The CDR3 nucleotides read TGTGCCAGCAGCCAAGCAACCTTCGGTGAGCAGTTCTTC. It is translated as CASSQATFGEQFF.

This clone was recorded once. This chain joins TRBV27 and TRBJ2-1; TRBD2 agrees at 11 bases. Germline assignment: CDR1 MNHEY and CDR2 SMNVEV (reference sequence). The CDR3 totals 15 residues. J was trimmed by 3 bases and V by 6 bases; bases with no gene match: 4. The CDR3 coding sequence is TGTGCCAGCAGCACAACTAGCGGGGGCTACAATGAGCAGTTCTTC. It translates to CASSTTSGGYNEQFF.

This sequence joins TRBV18 and TRBJ1-1; 7 bases fit TRBD1. Losses at the gene ends were 6 bases for V and 1 base for J; bases not matched to a gene: 2. CDR3 length equals 13 residues. Germline values: CDR1 KGHSH, CDR2 LQKENI. In nucleotides, the CDR3 is TGTGCCAGCTCGCGACAGGGGAACACTGAAGCTTTCTTT. Its translation: CASSRQGNTEAFF. The complete variable domain, with remaining parts taken from reference TRBV18 and TRBJ1-1, reads NAGVMQNPRHLVRRRGQEARLRCSPMKGHSHVYWYRQLPEEGLKFMVYLQKENIIDESGMPKERFSAEFPKEGPSILRIQQVVRGDSAAYFCASSRQGNTEAFFGQGTRLTVV.

The chain combines TRBV14 with TRBJ2-1; 11 bases are shared with TRBD2. V lost 4 bases, J lost 6 bases, and 5 bases stayed unmatched. The V gene's germline CDR1 is SGHDN and CDR2 FVKESK. This CDR3 contains 15 residues. The CDR3 nucleotides are TGTGCCAGCAGCCCCGGGACTAGCGGACGCAATGAGCAGTTCTTC. It encodes CASSPGTSGRNEQFF.

The chain is built from TRBV7-2 and TRBJ1-2; 11 bases fit TRBD1. The trim removed 7 bases at V and 4 bases at J, leaving 2 bases unmatched. Germline-derived CDR1 and CDR2 are SGHTA and FQGNSA. The CDR3 totals 13 residues. The CDR3 is CASTGQGVYGYTF. The CDR3 DNA reads TGTGCCAGCACGGGACAGGGGGTCTATGGCTACACCTTC.

V usage is TRBV7-2 and J usage is TRBJ2-7; TRBD2 matches at 13 bases. CDR1 SGHTA and CDR2 FQGNSA come from the germline V gene. This CDR3 is built from 15 residues. Trimming cost V 5 bases and J 3 bases; bases outside gene matches: 4. CDR3 DNA sequence: TGTGCCAGCAGCCGACTAGCGGGGGGCCTCTACGAGCAGTACTTC. This translates into CASSRLAGGLYEQYF.

V is TRBV28 and J is TRBJ1-1, with 7 bases matching TRBD1. The CDR3 loop spans 18 amino acids. V trimming: 2 bases; J trimming: 0 bases; junction bases outside the gene matches: 12. Per the germline V gene, CDR1 is MDHEN and CDR2 is SYDVKM. This CDR3 is CASSLDRGRSFMNTEAFF. DNA for the CDR3: TGTGCCAGCAGTTTAGATAGGGGGCGGTCGTTCATGAACACTGAAGCTTTCTTT.

V is TRBV18 and J is TRBJ2-4; D is ambiguous. Trimming stripped 1 base from V and 0 bases from J, with 10 bases between. CDR3 length equals 16 residues. Per the germline V gene, CDR1 is KGHSH and CDR2 is LQKENI. CDR3 loop: CASSPLETLAKNIQYF. The CDR3 DNA follows: TGTGCCAGCTCACCACTTGAGACTTTAGCCAAAAACATTCAGTACTTC.

This sequence joins TRBV5-4 and TRBJ2-3, with TRBD2 matching 7 bases. Losses at the gene ends were 5 bases for V and 3 bases for J; bases not matched to a gene: 6. The length of the CDR3 is 14 residues. Germline lookup yields CDR1 SGHNT and CDR2 YYREEE (reference sequence). This CDR3 is CASRARGGTDTQYF. CDR3 sequence (DNA): TGTGCCAGCAGGGCACGCGGGGGAACAGATACGCAGTATTTT.

This chain's CDR3 is CASSQIQPTQETQYF. The DNA for the CDR3 is TGTGCCAGCTCACAAATCCAACCAACTCAAGAGACCCAGTACTTC. This chain joins TRBV18 and TRBJ2-5; D is unclear. With 4 bases removed from V and 2 bases from J, the gap between germline ends came to 14 bases. Per the germline V gene, CDR1 is KGHSH and CDR2 is LQKENI. This CDR3 has 15 amino acids. The variable domain in full, with the rest retrieved from reference TRBV18 and TRBJ2-5, is NAGVMQNPRHLVRRRGQEARLRCSPMKGHSHVYWYRQLPEEGLKFMVYLQKENIIDESGMPKERFSAEFPKEGPSILRIQQVVRGDSAAYFCASSQIQPTQETQYFGPGTRLLVL.

The chain links TRBV28 to TRBJ2-5; possible D gene TRBD2, 5 bases. Trimming removed 8 bases at V and 5 bases at J, with 12 bases between. CDR1 MDHEN and CDR2 SYDVKM come from the germline V gene. The CDR3 covers 12 residues. CDR3 sequence reads: CASVRAGETQYF. CDR3 DNA sequence: TGTGCCAGCGTGAGGGCTGGCGAGACCCAGTACTTC.